One sample yielded the 20 T cell receptor beta chains listed below, sequenced in a study of blood T cells in healthy people across ages. Primed by a sample-barcoded 5' primer and a J-beta primer mix, a second PCR proceeded for 7 to 11 cycles. In TCRdb, the 5' RACE reads were re-called with MiXCR into one record per CDR3 protein. Seen here are fewer than 600,000 distinct CDR3 sequences, approximately 26% observed once, and the top ten hold approximately 3.5%. The sample was also linked to a second study, of T cells of mothers and their children.

Material: blood. Every receptor here comes from a boy between 2 and 10 years old in good health.

The genes are TRBV21-1 and TRBJ2-4; the table's D call TRBD2 went unverified against the DNA. TRBV21-1 is shown as a pseudogene. CDR3 length: 15 residues. DNA of the CDR3: TGTGCCAGCTTATCCCCGCGAGACGTAAAAAACATTCAGTACTTC. Its protein product is CASLSPRDVKNIQYF.

This chain joins TRBV12-3 or TRBV12-4 and TRBJ2-2; no clear D. This CDR3 has 16 amino acids. V dropped 2 bases and J dropped 2 bases, with 12 bases sitting between them. The chain's CDR3 is CASSLRAGPNTGELFF. CDR3 DNA sequence: TGTGCCAGCAGTTTACGGGCAGGACCAAACACCGGGGAGCTGTTTTTT.

The chain recombines TRBV12-3 or TRBV12-4 with TRBJ2-1, with 9 bases fitting TRBD1. This CDR3 contains 17 residues. The V gene end was trimmed by 5 bases and the J gene end by 4 bases; junction bases not matched to a gene: 12. The CDR3 loop reads CASSPSLPGQGYNEQFF. In DNA form, the CDR3 reads TGTGCCAGCAGTCCCTCCCTTCCGGGACAGGGTTACAATGAGCAGTTCTTC.

Only a few counts were recorded for this clonotype. The chain combines TRBV18 with TRBJ1-1, with TRBD1 identical over 9 bases. The CDR3 runs to 14 residues. Germline lookup yields CDR1 KGHSH and CDR2 LQKENI. V shed 6 bases and J 5 bases; nucleotides not matched to a gene: 7. The CDR3 here is CASSFHGQGTEAFF. Written as DNA, the CDR3 is TGTGCCAGCTCGTTCCACGGACAGGGGACTGAAGCTTTCTTT.

Of note for this clonotype: One end of the junction does not line up with germline, which may come from a read error. V and J are TRBV11-3 and TRBJ2-1; 7 bases line up with TRBD2. The tail of the sequence fits TRBJ2-7 better, so the J call may be wrong. The germline CDR1 and CDR2 sequences are SGHNT and YENEEA. CDR3 length equals 16 residues. The CDR3 DNA follows: TGTGCCAGTAGCTTTTCTGTTGGACTAGGGACCTACGAGCAGTACTTC. Its protein is CASSFSVGLGTYEQYF.

V and J are TRBV7-6 and TRBJ2-5; D unclear. The closer fit of TRBJ2-1 to the DNA end suggests the J call may be wrong. Germline CDR1 and CDR2: SGHVS and FNYEAQ. The CDR3 loop spans 14 amino acids. CDR3: CASSLGRSNNEQFF. The CDR3 DNA sequence: TGTGCCAGCAGCTTGGGCCGGTCCAACAATGAGCAGTTCTTC.

The chain has TRBV7-2 and TRBJ2-2; no reliable D call. The CDR3 has 17 residues. V lost 1 base to trimming and J lost 4 bases, with 16 bases between them. CDR1 is SGHTA and CDR2 is FQGNSA in the germline V gene. The CDR3 DNA is TGTGCCAGCAGCTTAGATAGTTCGAGACATCTCACCGGGGAGCTGTTTTTT. As protein: CASSLDSSRHLTGELFF. Full variable domain (outside the CDR3, taken from reference TRBV7-2 and TRBJ2-2): GAGVSQSPSNKVTEKGKDVELRCDPISGHTALYWYRQSLGQGLEFLIYFQGNSAPDKSGLPSDRFSAERTGGSVSTLTIQRTQQEDSAVYLCASSLDSSRHLTGELFFGEGSRLTVL.

This clonotype has only a few counts. A read error may account for a junction end that differs from germline. The chain links TRBV11-2 to TRBJ2-7; 9 bases align to TRBD1. Germline V CDR1 and CDR2: SGHAT, FQNNGV. The CDR3 contains 15 residues. The DNA for the CDR3 is TGCGCCAGCGCCCCTCTGGGACAGGGTTACTACGAGCAGTACTTC. Its translation is CASAPLGQGYYEQYF.

This sequence joins TRBV30 and TRBJ2-7; 11 nucleotides align to TRBD2. V gave up 5 bases and J gave up 3 bases; unmatched junction bases: 6. This CDR3 contains 14 residues. Germline V gene sequence: CDR1 GTSNPN, CDR2 SVGIG (reference sequence). The CDR3 region has the DNA TGTGCCTGGGGAATCGGGACTAGCGGCTACGAGCAGTACTTC. Encoded protein: CAWGIGTSGYEQYF.

Many counts were recorded for this clonotype. The chain uses TRBV7-3 and TRBJ1-2, with D possibly matching TRBD1 (5 bases). Trimming shortened V by 5 bases and J by 3 bases, and 16 bases separated the two germline ends. Germline V CDR1 and CDR2: SGHTA, FQGTGA. This CDR3 is 15 amino acids long. CDR3 coding DNA: TGTGCCAGCAGCCTTACAGGCGCGCCAGACTATGGCTACACCTTC. This sequence encodes CASSLTGAPDYGYTF.

This clonotype was observed a handful of times. This chain joins TRBV2 and TRBJ1-3, with D hard to call. Trimming stripped 3 bases from V and 4 bases from J, with 4 bases between. The germline V gene has CDR1 SNHLY and CDR2 FYNNEI. This CDR3 is 12 amino acids long. CDR3 nucleotide sequence: TGTGCCAGCAGTGAGGAGGGAAACACCATATATTTT. It is translated as CASSEEGNTIYF.

In the case of this clonotype: A junction end diverges from the germline sequence, so it may reflect a read error. The CDR3 loop reads CASSLYGTSGDTTYF. In DNA, the CDR3 is TGTGCCAGCAGCTTATACGGGACATCCGGAGACACCACATATTTT. V is TRBV7-6 and J is TRBJ1-3; D possibly corresponds to TRBD1 (6 bases). The CDR3 contains 15 residues. Germline V CDR1 and CDR2: SGHVS, FNYEAQ.

This sequence joins TRBV12-3 or TRBV12-4 and TRBJ1-6, with D hard to call. V gave up 6 bases and J gave up 2 bases, with 8 bases separating them. This CDR3 spans 14 amino acids. The CDR3 nucleotides read TGTGCCAGCAGATGGAGCCCCTATAATTCACCCCTCCACTTT. Residues: CASRWSPYNSPLHF.

The sample holds a few counts of this clonotype. V and J are TRBV7-9 and TRBJ2-5, with D perhaps assigned TRBD1 or TRBD2 (5 bases each). The end of the DNA aligns better with TRBJ2-7, so the J call may be wrong. Germline CDR1 is SEHNR and CDR2 is FQNEAQ (reference sequence). The CDR3 has 16 amino acids. The CDR3 protein is CASSLVGPGGPDEQYF. The CDR3 nucleotides are TGTGCCAGCAGCTTAGTGGGACCCGGAGGCCCCGACGAGCAGTACTTC.

The chain combines TRBV6-4 with TRBJ1-2; maybe TRBD1 (5 bases). Trimming shortened V by 2 bases and J by 8 bases, and 15 bases separated the two germline ends. Germline lookup yields CDR1 MRHNA and CDR2 SNTAGT. The CDR3 runs 14 residues. The CDR3 here is CASSDTTVGKGYTF. As DNA, the CDR3 is TGTGCCAGCAGTGACACGACAGTGGGGAAAGGCTACACCTTC.

Of note for this clonotype: Its ends do not fully match the called genes, so a read error is possible. The V gene is TRBV20-1, the J gene TRBJ2-5; 7 bases line up with TRBD2. There are 11 residues in the CDR3. Germline V gene lookup returns CDR1 DFQATT and CDR2 SNEGSKA (reference sequence). The CDR3 DNA sequence: TGCAGTGCTCCATTAGCGGGCGCGGAGTTCTTC. Protein product: CSAPLAGAEFF.

V is TRBV18 and J is TRBJ1-2, with 8 bases aligning to TRBD1. J gave up 8 bases and V 0 bases, and 5 bases lay outside the gene matches. Per the germline V gene, CDR1 is KGHSH and CDR2 is LQKENI. This CDR3 has 14 residues. In DNA, the CDR3 is TGTGCCAGCTCACCACCGGGACAGGAGTGGGGCTACACCTTC. It translates to CASSPPGQEWGYTF.

This clonotype was found a few times. The genes are TRBV4-3 and TRBJ1-4; D unclear. The CDR3 has 14 residues. Per the germline V gene, CDR1 is LGHNA and CDR2 is YSLEER. The V end lost 0 bases, the J end lost 7 bases, and 9 bases lay between the germline ends. The chain's CDR3 is CASSQDVQLEKLFF. CDR3 coding DNA: TGCGCCAGCAGCCAAGATGTACAGCTTGAAAAACTGTTTTTT.

This chain links TRBV20-1 with TRBJ2-7; the D is unclear. V dropped 0 bases and J dropped 6 bases, with 12 bases sitting between them. The CDR3 loop spans 13 amino acids. Germline values: CDR1 DFQATT, CDR2 SNEGSKA (reference sequence). This CDR3 is CSARDPGRPEQYF. DNA of the CDR3: TGCAGTGCTAGAGATCCCGGACGGCCCGAGCAGTACTTC.

The table lists this clonotype with a count of one. A read error may produce the germline difference seen at one junction end. This chain uses TRBV12-3 or TRBV12-4 with TRBJ1-1; weak D call: TRBD1 (6 bases). CDR3 length equals 14 residues. The DNA of the CDR3 is TGTGCCAGCAGTAAATACAGGGTGGAGACTGCAGCTTTCTTT. It codes for CASSKYRVETAAFF.